The 10 T cell receptor beta chains listed next were all sequenced from one sample in a study of spatial heterogeneity in lung cancer. The time point is: blood at routine non-recurrence follow-up after resection. TCRdb reanalysed the 5' RACE reads using MiXCR and keeps one entry per CDR3 protein. Seen here are 20,000 to 30,000 distinct CDR3 sequences, around 9.7% observed once, and the top ten hold less than 25%. This sample comprised PBMCs, obtained at follow-up. Receptors were obtained from a male donor with early-stage non-small cell lung cancer.

This clonotype was picked up many times. V gene TRBV28 combines with J gene TRBJ2-7, with 7 bases fitting TRBD1. Germline values: CDR1 MDHEN, CDR2 SYDVKM. CDR3 length equals 15 residues. The V and J ends lost 6 bases and 5 bases, in that order; junction bases with no gene match: 13. CDR3 DNA sequence: TGTGCCAGCAGCTACCCAGGGCGAGGGGGCCACGAGCAGTACTTC. Protein product: CASSYPGRGGHEQYF.

This clonotype has a handful of counts. The J gene is TRBJ2-5, the V gene TRBV18, with 10 bases identical to TRBD1. The germline gives CDR1 KGHSH, CDR2 LQKENI. V trimming: 2 bases; J trimming: 2 bases; junction bases outside the gene matches: 11. This CDR3 spans 18 amino acids. CDR3: CASSPIIFGTGVQETQYF. The CDR3 bases are TGTGCCAGCTCACCAATTATTTTCGGGACAGGGGTTCAAGAGACCCAGTACTTC.

CDR3 residues: CASSRTGLAAQETQYF. CDR3 DNA: TGTGCCAGCAGCAGAACGGGACTAGCGGCCCAAGAGACCCAGTACTTC. The chain uses TRBV7-9 and TRBJ2-5; 11 bases fit TRBD2. Germline CDR1 is SEHNR and CDR2 is FQNEAQ (reference sequence). V lost 5 bases to trimming and J lost 1 base; unmatched junction nucleotides: 6. This CDR3 contains 16 residues.

In this sample, this clonotype turned up a few times. This chain joins TRBV24-1 and TRBJ2-3, with 9 bases lining up with TRBD2. There are 16 residues in the CDR3. CDR1 and CDR2 from the germline V gene are KGHDR and SFDVKD. The ends lost 4 bases at V and 1 base at J; junction bases unmatched: 5. This CDR3 reads CATSDPREGGTDTQYF. The DNA of the CDR3 is TGTGCCACCAGTGACCCGCGGGAGGGAGGCACAGATACGCAGTATTTT.

Only a few counts were recorded for this clonotype. The rearrangement joins TRBV10-1 to TRBJ2-1, with D maybe TRBD1 (5 bases). Trimming pared 0 bases from V and 6 bases from J, leaving 9 bases between. The V gene's germline CDR1 is WNHNN and CDR2 SYGVQD (reference sequence). The CDR3 is made up of 14 amino acids. The CDR3 protein is CASSESGRVNEQFF. The CDR3 DNA reads TGCGCCAGCAGTGAGTCTGGCAGGGTCAATGAGCAGTTCTTC.

This clonotype was recorded a few times. This chain links TRBV2 with TRBJ2-3; 9 bases align to TRBD2. J was trimmed by 3 bases and V by 2 bases; bases with no gene match: 9. Germline V gene sequence: CDR1 SNHLY, CDR2 FYNNEI. This CDR3 is 17 amino acids long. This chain's CDR3 is CASSENQSGGRTDTQYF. DNA for the CDR3: TGTGCCAGCAGTGAAAACCAGAGCGGGGGGCGAACAGATACGCAGTATTTT.

The chain joins TRBV4-2 to TRBJ2-7; weak D call: TRBD2 (5 bases). The CDR3 totals 15 residues. Germline V gives CDR1 LGHNA, CDR2 YNFKEQ. Trimming pared 4 bases from V and 2 bases from J, leaving 15 bases between. The CDR3 sequence: CASSREWGFPYEQYF. For the CDR3, the DNA is TGTGCCAGCAGCCGGGAGTGGGGATTCCCCTACGAGCAGTACTTC.

This clonotype was seen a few times. V usage is TRBV5-1 and J usage is TRBJ1-3; no firm D call. Trimming took off 7 bases at V and 0 bases at J, with 14 bases between the two ends. The germline V gene has CDR1 SGHRS and CDR2 YFSETQ. CDR3 length equals 15 residues. CDR3 nucleotides: TGCGCCAGCTCGGTCACTGGATCCTCTGGAAACACCATATATTTT. It encodes CASSVTGSSGNTIYF.

This clonotype was detected many times. The chain has TRBV19 and TRBJ1-2; TRBD1 might be the D (6 bases). V was clipped by 0 bases and J by 0 bases, with 17 bases between them. This CDR3 has 18 residues. Germline CDR1 and CDR2: LNHDA and SQIVND (reference sequence). CDR3 loop: CASSIDRYRDTANYGYTF. The CDR3 nucleotides are TGTGCCAGTAGTATAGATCGATACCGGGACACAGCTAACTATGGCTACACCTTC. The full variable domain, its missing parts supplied by reference TRBV19 and TRBJ1-2, is DGGITQSPKYLFRKEGQNVTLSCEQNLNHDAMYWYRQDPGQGLRLIYYSQIVNDFQKGDIAEGYSVSREKKESFPLTVTSAQKNPTAFYLCASSIDRYRDTANYGYTFGSGTRLTVV.

In its sample, this clonotype was seen many times. The rearrangement joins TRBV27 to TRBJ2-1; no firm D call. The length of the CDR3 is 12 residues. Germline V gives CDR1 MNHEY, CDR2 SMNVEV (reference sequence). Trimming pared 6 bases from V and 8 bases from J, leaving 11 bases between. The CDR3 sequence is CASSPRRDEQFF. CDR3 nucleotide sequence: TGTGCCAGCAGCCCAAGACGCGATGAGCAGTTCTTC.